The 10 T cell receptor beta chains presented below share a single source sample, sequenced in a study of cytomegalovirus exposure and HLA in healthy donors. PCR was performed using 60 Vbeta and 13 Jbeta primers. Only in-frame clones appear in the TCRdb table, and some are missing; sequencing was by immunoSEQ multiplex PCR. The sample lists roughly 130,000 clones; 65% to 75% were seen once. The material sequenced was PBMCs. The receptor source for this set is a woman aged 45-59 years in good health and CMV-seropositive.

The chain has TRBV5-6 and TRBJ2-5, with D perhaps TRBD1 (5 bases). This CDR3 has 13 residues. CDR1 and CDR2 from the germline V gene are SGHDT and YYEEEE. The V end lost 4 bases, the J end lost 5 bases, and 12 bases lay between the germline ends. The chain's CDR3 is CASSPQGRETQYF. DNA of the CDR3: TGTGCCAGCAGCCCCCAGGGTCGGGAGACCCAGTACTTC.

This clone has just one count. V is TRBV7-2 and J is TRBJ1-5, with TRBD1 as a possible D gene (6 bases). The V end lost 9 bases, the J end lost 5 bases, and 17 bases lay between the germline ends. Germline-derived CDR1 and CDR2 are SGHTA and FQGNSA. CDR3 length equals 14 residues. The CDR3 DNA sequence: TGTGCCAGTAGGGGGGGGGACATATATCAGCCCCAGCATTTT. It specifies CASRGGDIYQPQHF.

J is TRBJ2-5 and V is TRBV6-5; TRBD2 matches at 8 bases. CDR3 length: 14 residues. The germline CDR1 and CDR2 sequences are MNHEY and SVGAGI. J lost 5 bases, V lost 5 bases, and 7 bases had no gene match. In DNA form, the CDR3 reads TGTGCCAGCAGTCCAGGACTAGCCGGCGAGACCCAGTACTTC. Translating it yields CASSPGLAGETQYF.

The V call is TRBV29-1, the J call TRBJ1-5; TRBD1 matches 9 bases. V dropped 4 bases and J dropped 3; count of bases not matched to a gene: 4. CDR1 is SQVTM and CDR2 is ANQGSEA in the germline V gene. The CDR3 runs 14 residues. The CDR3 here is CSVGTGGSNQPQHF. CDR3 DNA sequence: TGCAGCGTTGGCACAGGGGGCTCCAATCAGCCCCAGCATTTT.

This clone has only a few counts. V usage is TRBV16 and J usage is TRBJ2-5, with 7 bases aligning to TRBD2. Germline loops: CDR1 KGHSY, CDR2 FQNENV. This CDR3 contains 15 residues. The V and J ends lost 6 bases and 7 bases, in that order; junction bases with no gene match: 14. The DNA for the CDR3 is TGTGCCAGCAGACCCCCGGGACTAAGGTCTAGGACCCAGTACTTC. Translating it yields CASRPPGLRSRTQYF.

The gene calls are TRBV2 and TRBJ2-7; D ambiguous. The CDR3 length is 12 residues. In germline, CDR1 is SNHLY, CDR2 FYNNEI. The germline V and J ends were trimmed by 5 bases and 3 bases, with 8 bases remaining between them. The CDR3 DNA is TGTGCCAGCAGTTGGCCTGTCTACGAGCAGTACTTC. It translates to CASSWPVYEQYF. The full variable domain, its missing parts supplied by reference TRBV2 and TRBJ2-7, is EPEVTQTPSHQVTQMGQEVILRCVPISNHLYFYWYRQILGQKVEFLVSFYNNEISEKSEIFDDQFSVERPDGSNFTLKIRSTKLEDSAMYFCASSWPVYEQYFGPGTRLTVT.

The rearrangement uses TRBV10-1 and TRBJ1-3; D gene unclear. Germline CDR1 and CDR2: WNHNN and SYGVQD (reference sequence). V lost 3 bases and J lost 0, with 6 bases in between. The CDR3 consists of 14 residues. DNA for the CDR3: TGCGCCAGCAGTGACAGGTTCTCTGGAAACACCATATATTTT. It yields the protein CASSDRFSGNTIYF.

This clone was recorded a few times. The V gene is TRBV11-3, the J gene TRBJ1-2; D call uncertain. Trimming stripped 5 bases from V and 7 bases from J, with 11 bases between. Germline V gives CDR1 SGHNT, CDR2 YENEEA. The CDR3 runs 12 residues. CDR3 loop: CASSPHSSGYTF. The CDR3, as DNA: TGTGCCAGCAGCCCGCATAGCAGTGGCTACACCTTC.

The V and J genes are TRBV6-5 and TRBJ2-7; TRBD2 is a possible D gene (6 bases). V shed 10 bases and J shed 2 bases, with 15 bases lying between them. The CDR3 spans 13 residues. From germline, CDR1 is MNHEY and CDR2 SVGAGI. CDR3 sequence: CATAAGPTYEQYF. CDR3 nucleotide sequence: TGTGCCACCGCAGCGGGTCCTACCTACGAGCAGTACTTC.

The chain combines TRBV30 with TRBJ1-1; D unclear. The CDR3 runs 10 residues. Per germline, CDR1 GTSNPN and CDR2 SVGIG (reference sequence). Trimming removed 5 bases at V and 10 bases at J, with 11 bases between. The CDR3 reads CAWVRGGAFF. The CDR3 bases are TGTGCCTGGGTCCGAGGCGGAGCTTTCTTT.